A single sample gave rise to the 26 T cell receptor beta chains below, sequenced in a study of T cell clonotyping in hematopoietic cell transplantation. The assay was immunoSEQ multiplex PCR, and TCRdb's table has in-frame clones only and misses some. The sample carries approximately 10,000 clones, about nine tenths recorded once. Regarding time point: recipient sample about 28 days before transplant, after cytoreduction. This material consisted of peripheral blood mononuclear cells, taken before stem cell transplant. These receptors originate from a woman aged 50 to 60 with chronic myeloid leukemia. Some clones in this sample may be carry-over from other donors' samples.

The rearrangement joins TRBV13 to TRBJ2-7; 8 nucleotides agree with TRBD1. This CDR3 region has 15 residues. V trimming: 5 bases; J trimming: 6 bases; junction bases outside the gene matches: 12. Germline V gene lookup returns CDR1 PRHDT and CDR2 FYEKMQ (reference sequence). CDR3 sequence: CASSDRQGTQREQYF. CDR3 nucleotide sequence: TGTGCCAGCAGCGACCGACAGGGGACCCAGCGCGAGCAGTACTTC.

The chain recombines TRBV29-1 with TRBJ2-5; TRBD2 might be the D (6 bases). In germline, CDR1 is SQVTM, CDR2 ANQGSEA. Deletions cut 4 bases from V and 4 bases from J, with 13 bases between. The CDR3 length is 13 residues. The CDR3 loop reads CSVAHTAGETQYF. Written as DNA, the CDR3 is TGCAGCGTTGCACACACAGCGGGAGAGACCCAGTACTTC. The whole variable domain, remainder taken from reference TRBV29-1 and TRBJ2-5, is SAVISQKPSRDICQRGTSLTIQCQVDSQVTMMFWYRQQPGQSLTLIATANQGSEATYESGFVIDKFPISRPNLTFSTLTVSNMSPEDSSIYLCSVAHTAGETQYFGPGTRLLVL.

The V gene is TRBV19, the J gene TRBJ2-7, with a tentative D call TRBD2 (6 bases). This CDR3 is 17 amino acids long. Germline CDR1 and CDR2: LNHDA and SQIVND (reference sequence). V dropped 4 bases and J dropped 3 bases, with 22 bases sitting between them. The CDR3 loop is CASSKSLGIAEGYEQYF. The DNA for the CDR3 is TGTGCCAGTAGTAAATCTCTCGGGATAGCGGAGGGCTACGAGCAGTACTTC.

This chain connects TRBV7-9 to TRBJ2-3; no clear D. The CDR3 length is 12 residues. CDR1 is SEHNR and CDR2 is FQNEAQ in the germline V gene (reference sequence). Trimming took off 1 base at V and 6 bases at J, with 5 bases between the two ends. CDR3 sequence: CASSLGMDTQYF. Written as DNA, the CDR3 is TGTGCCAGCAGCTTAGGGATGGATACGCAGTATTTT.

CDR3 region: CASSIGTSGNYEQYF. As DNA, the CDR3 is TGTGCCAGTAGTATCGGGACTAGCGGGAACTACGAGCAGTACTTC. The chain is built from TRBV19 and TRBJ2-7; 13 positions match TRBD2. Germline values: CDR1 LNHDA, CDR2 SQIVND (reference sequence). V lost 3 bases and J lost 3; bases outside the gene matches: 2. The CDR3 is 15 residues long.

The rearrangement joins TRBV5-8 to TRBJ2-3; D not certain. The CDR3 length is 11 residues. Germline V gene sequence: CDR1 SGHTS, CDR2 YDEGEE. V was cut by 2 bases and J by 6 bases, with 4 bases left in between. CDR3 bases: TGTGCCAGCAGCTTAGGGGATACGCAGTATTTT. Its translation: CASSLGDTQYF.

DNA of the CDR3: TGCAGCACCGGGACAGCGAACACCGGGGAGCTGTTTTTT. Protein product: CSTGTANTGELFF. V gene TRBV29-1 combines with J gene TRBJ2-2; TRBD1 matches 7 bases. The germline V gene encodes CDR1 SQVTM and CDR2 ANQGSEA. With V trimmed by 8 bases and J by 0 bases, 3 bases remained unmatched. CDR3 length: 13 residues.

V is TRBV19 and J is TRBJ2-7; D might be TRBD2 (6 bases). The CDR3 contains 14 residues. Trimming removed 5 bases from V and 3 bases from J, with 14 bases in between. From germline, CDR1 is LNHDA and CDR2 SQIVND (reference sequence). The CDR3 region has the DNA TGTGCCAGTAGTTCCCCGGGAGTAGACTACGAGCAGTACTTC. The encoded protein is CASSSPGVDYEQYF.

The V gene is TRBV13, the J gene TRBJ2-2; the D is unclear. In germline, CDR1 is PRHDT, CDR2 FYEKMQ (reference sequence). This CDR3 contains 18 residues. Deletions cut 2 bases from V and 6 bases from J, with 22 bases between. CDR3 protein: CASSLFTLGLARAGELFF. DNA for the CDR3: TGTGCCAGCAGCTTATTCACGCTTGGATTGGCGCGTGCCGGGGAGCTGTTTTTT.

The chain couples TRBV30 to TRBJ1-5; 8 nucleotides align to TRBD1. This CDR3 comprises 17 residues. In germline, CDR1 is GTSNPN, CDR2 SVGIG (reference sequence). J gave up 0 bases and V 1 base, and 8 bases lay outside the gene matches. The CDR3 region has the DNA TGTGCCTGGAGTGGAGCAGGGGGCGGTCCTAGCAATCAGCCCCAGCATTTT. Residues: CAWSGAGGGPSNQPQHF.

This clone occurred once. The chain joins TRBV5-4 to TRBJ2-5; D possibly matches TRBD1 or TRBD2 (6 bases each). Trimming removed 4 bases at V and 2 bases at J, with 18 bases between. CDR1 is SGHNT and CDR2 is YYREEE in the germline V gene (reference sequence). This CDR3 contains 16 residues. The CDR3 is CASSKQRGAAQETQYF. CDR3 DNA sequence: TGTGCCAGCAGCAAACAAAGGGGGGCAGCACAAGAGACCCAGTACTTC.

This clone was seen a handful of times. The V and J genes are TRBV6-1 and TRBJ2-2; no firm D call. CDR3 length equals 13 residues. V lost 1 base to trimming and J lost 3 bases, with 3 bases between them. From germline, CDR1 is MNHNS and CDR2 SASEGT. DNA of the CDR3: TGTGCCAGCAGTGAAGGGGACACCGGGGAGCTGTTTTTT. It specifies CASSEGDTGELFF.

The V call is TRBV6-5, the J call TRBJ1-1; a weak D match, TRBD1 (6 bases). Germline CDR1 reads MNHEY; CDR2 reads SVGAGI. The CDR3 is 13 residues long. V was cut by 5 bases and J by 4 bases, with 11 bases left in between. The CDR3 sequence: CASSIRGSTEAFF. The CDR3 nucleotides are TGTGCCAGCAGTATCAGGGGAAGCACTGAAGCTTTCTTT.

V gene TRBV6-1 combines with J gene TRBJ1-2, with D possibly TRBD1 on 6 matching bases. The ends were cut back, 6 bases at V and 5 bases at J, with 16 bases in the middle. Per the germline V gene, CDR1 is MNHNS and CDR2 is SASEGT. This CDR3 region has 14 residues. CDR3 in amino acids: CASRRTGIGYGYTF. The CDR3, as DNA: TGTGCCAGCAGGAGAACAGGGATCGGATATGGCTACACCTTC.

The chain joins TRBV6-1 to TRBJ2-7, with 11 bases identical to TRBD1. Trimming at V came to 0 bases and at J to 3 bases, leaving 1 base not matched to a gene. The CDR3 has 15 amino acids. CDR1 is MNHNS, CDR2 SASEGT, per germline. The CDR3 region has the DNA TGTGCCAGCAGTGAAGCGGGGACAGGGGGCTACGAGCAGTACTTC. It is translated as CASSEAGTGGYEQYF.

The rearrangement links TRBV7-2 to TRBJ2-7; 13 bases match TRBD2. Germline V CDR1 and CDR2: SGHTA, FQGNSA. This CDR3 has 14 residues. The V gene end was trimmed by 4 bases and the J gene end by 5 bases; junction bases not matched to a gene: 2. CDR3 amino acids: CASSSGLAGNEQYF. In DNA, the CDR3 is TGTGCCAGCAGCTCGGGACTAGCGGGAAACGAGCAGTACTTC.

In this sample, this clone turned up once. The CDR3 DNA reads TGTGCCAGCAGCCGACCCCGGGACGGGACCTACGAGCAGTACTTC. As protein: CASSRPRDGTYEQYF. The chain has TRBV11-2 and TRBJ2-7, with D possibly called TRBD1 or TRBD2 (5 bases each). Germline CDR1 reads SGHAT; CDR2 reads FQNNGV. There are 15 residues in the CDR3. The V end lost 5 bases, the J end lost 2 bases, and 16 bases lay between the germline ends.

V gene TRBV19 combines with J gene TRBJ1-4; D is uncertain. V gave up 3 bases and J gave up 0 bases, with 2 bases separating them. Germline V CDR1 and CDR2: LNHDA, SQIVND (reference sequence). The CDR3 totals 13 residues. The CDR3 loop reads CASSIATNEKLFF. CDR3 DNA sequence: TGTGCCAGTAGTATTGCAACTAATGAAAAACTGTTTTTT.

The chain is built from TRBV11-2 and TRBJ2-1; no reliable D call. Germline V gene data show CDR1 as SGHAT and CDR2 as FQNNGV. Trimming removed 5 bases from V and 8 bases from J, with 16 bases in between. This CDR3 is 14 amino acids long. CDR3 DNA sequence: TGTGCCAGCAGCGTCTACGGTCAGGTGGATGAGCAGTTCTTC. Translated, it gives CASSVYGQVDEQFF.

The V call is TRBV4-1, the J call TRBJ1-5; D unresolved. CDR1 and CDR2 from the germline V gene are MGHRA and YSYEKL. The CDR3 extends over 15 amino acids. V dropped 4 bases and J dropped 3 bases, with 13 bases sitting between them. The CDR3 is CASSPRVYDNQPQHF. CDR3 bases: TGCGCCAGCAGCCCAAGGGTGTATGACAATCAGCCCCAGCATTTT.

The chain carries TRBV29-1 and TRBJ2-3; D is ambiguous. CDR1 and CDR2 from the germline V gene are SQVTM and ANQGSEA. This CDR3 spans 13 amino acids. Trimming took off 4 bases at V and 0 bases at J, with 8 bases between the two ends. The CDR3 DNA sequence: TGCAGCGTTGCAGTTTCTAGCACAGATACGCAGTATTTT. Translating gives CSVAVSSTDTQYF.

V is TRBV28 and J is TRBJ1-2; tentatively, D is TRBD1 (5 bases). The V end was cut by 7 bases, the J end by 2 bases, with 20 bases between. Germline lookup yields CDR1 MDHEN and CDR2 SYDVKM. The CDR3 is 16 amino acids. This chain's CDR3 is CASNVRSGTINYGYTF. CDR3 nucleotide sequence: TGTGCCAGCAATGTTCGAAGCGGGACTATAAACTATGGCTACACCTTC.

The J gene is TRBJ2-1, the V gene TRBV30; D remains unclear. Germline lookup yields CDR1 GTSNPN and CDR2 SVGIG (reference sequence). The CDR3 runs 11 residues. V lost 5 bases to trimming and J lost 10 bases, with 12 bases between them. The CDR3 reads CAWSTLVEQFF. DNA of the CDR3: TGTGCCTGGTCGACTCTGGTGGAGCAGTTCTTC.

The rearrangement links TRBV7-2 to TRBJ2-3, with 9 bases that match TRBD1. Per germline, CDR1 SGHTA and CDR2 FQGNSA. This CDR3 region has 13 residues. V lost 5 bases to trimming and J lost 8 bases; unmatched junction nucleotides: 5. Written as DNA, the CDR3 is TGTGCCAGCAGCCAGGGACAGGGCTTTACGCAGTATTTT. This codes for CASSQGQGFTQYF.

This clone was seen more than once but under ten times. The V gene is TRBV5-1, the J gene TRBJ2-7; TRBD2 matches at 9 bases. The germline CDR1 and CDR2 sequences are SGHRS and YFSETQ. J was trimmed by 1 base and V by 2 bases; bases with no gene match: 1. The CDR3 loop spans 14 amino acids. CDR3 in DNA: TGCGCCAGCAGCTTTGCGGGAGGGTCCTACGAGCAGTACTTC. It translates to CASSFAGGSYEQYF.

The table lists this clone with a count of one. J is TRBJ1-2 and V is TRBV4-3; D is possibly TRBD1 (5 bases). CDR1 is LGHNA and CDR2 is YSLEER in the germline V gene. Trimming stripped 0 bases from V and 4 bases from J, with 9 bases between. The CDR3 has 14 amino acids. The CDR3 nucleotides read TGCGCCAGCAGCCAAGATGGCAGGGCCTATGGCTACACCTTC. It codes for CASSQDGRAYGYTF.